This TCR beta chain was recorded in a study of blood T cell repertoires in COVID-19 (dated by TCRdb to the early 2020s). With respect to the entire study: Collaborator samples came from the United States, Italy and Spain and covered acute and convalescent phases of COVID-19. Sample metadata almost always included a de-identified subject ID, COVID-19 status, age in years and sex. Samples were obtained from the ongoing ImmuneRACE study (first 160 participants) and from about 1,300 subjects provided by 6 global collaborators. Where HLA class I and class II types were available, the types were taken from metadata supplied by the sample provider, not from assay-based typing. The material from the prospective study consisted of cDNA or gDNA derived from T cells, B-cell-depleted T cells, or PBMCs. Deeply sampled blood TCRbeta repertoires from subjects exposed to, actively infected with, or recovered from COVID-19 were included in the dataset. The repertoires were released in a freely available public database intended as a resource for research on the immune response to SARS-CoV-2. General findings and caveats noted by the study authors: The quantity of clinical and demographic metadata differed by source and by participant and was supplied without curation.

One collaborating source in Seattle enrolled patients while the patients were actively infected and followed the patients over time throughout the course of disease. The collaborating institutions used their own protocols to collect whole blood in K2EDTA tubes. For TCRbeta analysis, collaborators shipped samples as frozen whole blood, isolated PBMCs, or DNA extracted from either of those sample types. The immunoSEQ Assay, a bias-controlled multiplex PCR, was used to amplify TCRbeta CDR3 regions from genomic DNA. Per the source publication's procedure: The number of nucleated cells in each sample was estimated from the amplification of reference gene primers within the assay. Sequence reads were collapsed and filtered to measure the absolute abundance of every unique TCRbeta CDR3 rearrangement. For each sample, productive Simpson clonality was calculated as the square root of Simpson's diversity index across productive rearrangements. Held by TCRdb, this immuneACCESS table contains in-frame sequences only and omits some clones. Under half of the omission traces to an unresolved V gene where checked; the cause of the rest is unknown. D and trimming were read from the DNA, whereas the V and J calls and clone size are those reported in that table. This sample is represented by around 310,000 clones; 85% to 90% of them were singletons. Under 1.1% of the sample belongs to the ten largest clones.

On this clone itself: This receptor's antigen is unknown. No base qualities exist here, and no much larger clone lies one base off it.

Measured from the cysteine to the phenylalanine, the CDR3 is 15 residues long. Only CDR3 DNA is held: 45 bases, read in frame from base 1. V is trimmed back by 0 bases and J by 6 bases, and the junction contains 8 bases that no gene match accounts for. CDR1 and CDR2 (SGDLS, YYNGEE) derive from the germline V gene. The sequence joins TRBV9 to TRBJ1-2, with 7 middle bases fitting TRBD1. Sequenced input: peripheral blood. This TCR came from a woman aged 40-49 years with COVID-19, enrolled during active disease. For the CDR3, the sequence is CASSVANRGPDGYTF. The nucleotide sequence is TGTGCCAGCAGCGTAGCCAACAGGGGCCCTGATGGCTACACCTTC.